This T cell receptor beta chain was identified in a study of T-cell memory formation after mild COVID-19. Whole-study context: The TCR clusters were mostly specific to one donor.

This clonotype was seen a handful of times. MiXCR, run by TCRdb on the 5' RACE reads, gives a single entry per CDR3 protein. This sample has about 440,000 distinct CDR3 sequences; around 20% occur once, and the top ten carry around 8.4%. The germline V gene encodes CDR1 MRHNA and CDR2 SNTAGT. V was pared by 4 bases and J by 2 bases, with 19 bases between. The CDR3 spans 17 residues. Material: PBMCs or a T cell subset sorted from them (not recorded which). This receptor was identified in an adult woman who had mild COVID-19 (a few samples of this study predate the infection). Cell type and time point are not known. The genes are TRBV6-4 and TRBJ2-3, with TRBD2 as a possible D gene (6 bases). CDR3 coding DNA: TGTGCCAGCAGTGCAACGGGCGGGCGGGGACCCACAGATACGCAGTATTTT. Translated, it gives CASSATGGRGPTDTQYF.